These 24 T cell receptor beta chains originate from one sample sequenced in a study of beta chain features in type 1 diabetes. Study observations and caveats: Within each of all four CD4+ subsets, Type 1 diabetes patients had TCRB CDR3s that were moderately but significantly shorter.

The sequenced template was cDNA made from the entire isolated RNA. The protocol was immunoSEQ multiplex PCR, while the TCRdb copy is restricted to in-frame clones and leaves out a portion. The profile covers more than 250,000 clones, with about a fifth appearing a single time and around 0.029% taken by the ten largest. These receptors' targets are unknown. Source material: naive CD4+ T cells from blood. These receptors came from a woman aged 40-49 years with type 1 diabetes.

The J gene is TRBJ1-2, the V gene TRBV6-5; D is uncertain. The CDR3 is made up of 14 amino acids. Looked up from germline, CDR1 is MNHEY and CDR2 is SVGAGI. V was pared by 7 bases and J by 5 bases, with 17 bases between. CDR3 DNA: TGTGCCAGCAATGGGCAGGCGACCCCTTATGGCTACACCTTC. Encoded protein: CASNGQATPYGYTF.

The rearrangement links TRBV29-1 to TRBJ2-1; no firm D call. CDR1 and CDR2 from the germline V gene are SQVTM and ANQGSEA. This CDR3 has 13 amino acids. With 6 bases removed from V and 1 base from J, the gap between germline ends came to 10 bases. The CDR3 loop reads CSVESSSYNEQFF. The CDR3 DNA follows: TGCAGCGTGGAAAGCTCATCCTACAATGAGCAGTTCTTC.

This clone occurred a few times. The chain employs TRBV28 and TRBJ2-7, with D possibly matching TRBD2 (6 bases). Trimming took 5 bases from V and 0 from J, leaving 20 bases between them. Germline assignment: CDR1 MDHEN and CDR2 SYDVKM. The CDR3 loop spans 17 amino acids. The CDR3 loop is CASSASQGLRFSYEQYF. The DNA of the CDR3 is TGTGCCAGCAGTGCGTCCCAGGGACTGCGATTCTCCTACGAGCAGTACTTC.

There are a few counts of this clone. This rearrangement joins TRBV28 to TRBJ2-4, with TRBD1 as a possible D gene (6 bases). Trimming removed 5 bases at V and 7 bases at J, with 18 bases between. Germline V lookup: CDR1 MDHEN, CDR2 SYDVKM. This CDR3 comprises 15 residues. The CDR3 DNA is TGTGCCAGCAGTCTCTCTGGACAGCTGGGGAACATTCAGTACTTC. It codes for CASSLSGQLGNIQYF.

This sequence joins TRBV28 and TRBJ2-1; no definite D call. The CDR3 is 14 residues long. The V gene's germline CDR1 is MDHEN and CDR2 SYDVKM. V was cut by 2 bases and J by 3 bases, with 8 bases left in between. CDR3 in DNA: TGTGCCAGCAGTTTAACCTACGGCTACAATGAGCAGTTCTTC. It codes for CASSLTYGYNEQFF.

The chain combines TRBV7-2 with TRBJ2-2, with a possible D match to TRBD1 (6 bases). The germline gives CDR1 SGHTA, CDR2 FQGNSA. The CDR3 loop spans 15 amino acids. The V end lost 2 bases, the J end lost 3 bases, and 10 bases lay between the germline ends. The CDR3 spells CASSLFWGHTGELFF. The CDR3 DNA sequence: TGTGCCAGCAGCTTATTTTGGGGGCACACCGGGGAGCTGTTTTTT.

The chain couples TRBV30 to TRBJ2-5; 15 positions match TRBD2. The CDR3 extends over 17 amino acids. The V gene end was trimmed by 2 bases and the J gene end by 5 bases; junction bases not matched to a gene: 9. Germline lookup yields CDR1 GTSNPN and CDR2 SVGIG (reference sequence). CDR3 protein: CAWSPGLAGGQGETQYF. The DNA for the CDR3 is TGTGCCTGGAGTCCGGGACTAGCGGGAGGCCAGGGGGAGACCCAGTACTTC. Combining the CDR3 with reference TRBV30 and TRBJ2-5 gives the whole variable domain SQTIHQWPATLVQPVGSPLSLECTVEGTSNPNLYWYRQAAGRGLQLLFYSVGIGQISSEVPQNLSASRPQDRQFILSSKKLLLSDSGFYLCAWSPGLAGGQGETQYFGPGTRLLVL.

This clone occurred a few times. Different DNA sequences within this sample yield the same CDR3. The CDR3 nucleotides read TGTGCCAGCAGCTTAGGACAGAACACTGAAGCTTTCTTT. Encoded protein: CASSLGQNTEAFF. The chain carries TRBV7-2 and TRBJ1-1; D gene uncertain. This CDR3 has 13 amino acids. Per germline, CDR1 SGHTA and CDR2 FQGNSA. The ends were cut back, 1 base at V and 1 base at J, with 4 bases in the middle.

This clone was seen a handful of times. This chain links TRBV18 with TRBJ1-2, with 9 bases fitting TRBD1. Trimming took 3 bases from V and 7 from J; bases not matched to a gene: 6. CDR3 length: 14 amino acids. CDR1 and CDR2 (germline): KGHSH, LQKENI. The CDR3 here is CASSPAGQGVGYTF. As DNA, the CDR3 is TGTGCCAGCTCACCGGCGGGACAGGGCGTTGGCTACACCTTC.

Only a few counts were recorded for this clone. The chain is built from TRBV29-1 and TRBJ1-3; D gene unclear. This CDR3 is 13 amino acids long. Germline CDR1 reads SQVTM; CDR2 reads ANQGSEA. V dropped 4 bases and J dropped 2 bases, with 9 bases sitting between them. CDR3 in amino acids: CSVGASPGNTIYF. The CDR3 nucleotides are TGCAGCGTTGGGGCATCCCCTGGAAACACCATATATTTT. Full variable domain (outside the CDR3, taken from reference TRBV29-1 and TRBJ1-3): SAVISQKPSRDICQRGTSLTIQCQVDSQVTMMFWYRQQPGQSLTLIATANQGSEATYESGFVIDKFPISRPNLTFSTLTVSNMSPEDSSIYLCSVGASPGNTIYFGEGSWLTVV.

This rearrangement joins TRBV14 to TRBJ1-4; weak D call: TRBD1 (5 bases). The germline V gene encodes CDR1 SGHDN and CDR2 FVKESK. V lost 6 bases to trimming and J lost 5 bases, with 7 bases between them. The CDR3 extends over 12 amino acids. The CDR3 bases are TGTGCCAGCAGTACAGGAAATGAAAAACTGTTTTTT. It codes for CASSTGNEKLFF.

The gene calls are TRBV7-2 and TRBJ2-1, with D tentatively TRBD2 (6 bases). This CDR3 has 15 residues. Trimming stripped 5 bases from V and 2 bases from J, with 13 bases between. Per germline, CDR1 SGHTA and CDR2 FQGNSA. In nucleotides, the CDR3 is TGTGCCAGCAGCCAACCGGGACTTACCTACAATGAGCAGTTCTTC. Encoded protein: CASSQPGLTYNEQFF.

This clone has more than one count but fewer than ten. This chain uses TRBV19 with TRBJ1-5; D unclear. The CDR3 totals 14 residues. V shed 3 bases and J shed 3 bases, with 9 bases lying between them. Germline-derived CDR1 and CDR2 are LNHDA and SQIVND (reference sequence). The CDR3 region is CASSIWENNQPQHF. As DNA, the CDR3 is TGTGCCAGTAGTATCTGGGAGAACAATCAGCCCCAGCATTTT.

The chain couples TRBV15 to TRBJ2-5; TRBD2 matches 11 bases. With 4 bases clipped from V and 2 bases from J, the junction kept 3 bases outside the gene matches. CDR1 and CDR2 (germline): LNHNV, YYDKDF (reference sequence). The CDR3 runs 15 residues. In DNA, the CDR3 is TGTGCCACCAGCACTAGACTAGCGGGACAAGAGACCCAGTACTTC. Protein product: CATSTRLAGQETQYF.

About this clone itself: The sample contains more than one DNA sequence encoding this CDR3. The chain joins TRBV18 to TRBJ2-3; D is uncertain. The CDR3 is made up of 12 amino acids. The germline V gene has CDR1 KGHSH and CDR2 LQKENI. Trimming shortened V by 3 bases and J by 5 bases, and 6 bases separated the two germline ends. The CDR3 DNA is TGTGCCAGCTCACCCCGGAGAGATACGCAGTATTTT. Translated, it gives CASSPRRDTQYF.

This clone showed up just a few times. V is TRBV9 and J is TRBJ2-1; 7 bases line up with TRBD2. CDR1 SGDLS and CDR2 YYNGEE come from the germline V gene. The CDR3 consists of 16 residues. Unmatched junction bases numbered 11, after V lost 4 bases and J lost 4 bases. CDR3 amino acids: CASSFLGLAAYNEQFF. In nucleotides, the CDR3 is TGTGCCAGCAGCTTTCTGGGGCTAGCGGCTTACAATGAGCAGTTCTTC.

The chain joins TRBV20-1 to TRBJ1-1, with 9 positions matching TRBD1. The CDR3 totals 11 residues. Losses at the gene ends were 4 bases for V and 11 bases for J; bases not matched to a gene: 5. Germline V lookup: CDR1 DFQATT, CDR2 SNEGSKA (reference sequence). Here the CDR3 reads CSANRGPVAFF. CDR3 sequence (DNA): TGCAGTGCTAACAGGGGGCCCGTTGCTTTCTTT.

The chain combines TRBV4-3 with TRBJ2-3, with 7 bases lining up with TRBD2. CDR1 is LGHNA, CDR2 YSLEER, per germline. V was pared by 0 bases and J by 6 bases, with 6 bases of the junction left unmatched. The CDR3 has 15 residues. CDR3 protein: CASSQDLREGDTQYF. The CDR3, as DNA: TGCGCCAGCAGCCAAGATCTAAGGGAGGGGGATACGCAGTATTTT.

This chain joins TRBV9 and TRBJ1-5; D is possibly TRBD1 (5 bases). CDR1 SGDLS and CDR2 YYNGEE come from the germline V gene. The CDR3 covers 15 residues. Trimming took off 0 bases at V and 0 bases at J, with 7 bases between the two ends. This chain's CDR3 is CASSVAGDSNQPQHF. The DNA of the CDR3 is TGTGCCAGCAGCGTAGCGGGGGATAGCAATCAGCCCCAGCATTTT.

This clone was seen a few times. The chain is built from TRBV29-1 and TRBJ1-1; a weak D match, TRBD1 (5 bases). This CDR3 has 14 amino acids. V was pared by 6 bases and J by 4 bases, with 18 bases between. In germline, CDR1 is SQVTM, CDR2 ANQGSEA. The CDR3 DNA sequence: TGCAGCGTGGGGGGACCGACTATTACCACTGAAGCTTTCTTT. Translated: CSVGGPTITTEAFF.

The J gene is TRBJ2-1, the V gene TRBV9; 7 bases fit TRBD1. The V gene end was trimmed by 4 bases and the J gene end by 9 bases; junction bases not matched to a gene: 7. The CDR3 runs 13 residues. Germline lookup yields CDR1 SGDLS and CDR2 YYNGEE. The CDR3 loop is CASSPTGMREQFF. The CDR3 nucleotides are TGTGCCAGCAGCCCGACAGGGATGCGTGAGCAGTTCTTC.

This clone was recorded a few times. This rearrangement joins TRBV9 to TRBJ1-2, with 9 bases identical to TRBD1. The ends lost 3 bases at V and 4 bases at J; junction bases unmatched: 10. This CDR3 is built from 16 residues. Germline CDR1 reads SGDLS; CDR2 reads YYNGEE. The CDR3 loop is CASSAGTGKVSYGYTF. CDR3 nucleotide sequence: TGTGCCAGCAGCGCCGGGACAGGGAAGGTCAGCTATGGCTACACCTTC.

The chain couples TRBV28 to TRBJ2-7; possible D gene TRBD1, 6 bases. V was pared by 5 bases and J by 4 bases, with 15 bases between. Germline CDR1 reads MDHEN; CDR2 reads SYDVKM. The CDR3 is 14 amino acids. The chain's CDR3 is CASSLLLGQYEQYF. CDR3 nucleotides: TGTGCCAGCAGTCTCCTCCTTGGACAGTACGAGCAGTACTTC.

The sample holds a few counts of this clone. The chain combines TRBV5-1 with TRBJ1-6; 7 nucleotides agree with TRBD1. Per germline, CDR1 SGHRS and CDR2 YFSETQ. Trimming took 5 bases from V and 5 from J; bases not matched to a gene: 4. This CDR3 spans 14 amino acids. CDR3 DNA: TGCGCCAGCAGGGGCGGGACAGATAATTCACCCCTCCACTTT. It codes for CASRGGTDNSPLHF.